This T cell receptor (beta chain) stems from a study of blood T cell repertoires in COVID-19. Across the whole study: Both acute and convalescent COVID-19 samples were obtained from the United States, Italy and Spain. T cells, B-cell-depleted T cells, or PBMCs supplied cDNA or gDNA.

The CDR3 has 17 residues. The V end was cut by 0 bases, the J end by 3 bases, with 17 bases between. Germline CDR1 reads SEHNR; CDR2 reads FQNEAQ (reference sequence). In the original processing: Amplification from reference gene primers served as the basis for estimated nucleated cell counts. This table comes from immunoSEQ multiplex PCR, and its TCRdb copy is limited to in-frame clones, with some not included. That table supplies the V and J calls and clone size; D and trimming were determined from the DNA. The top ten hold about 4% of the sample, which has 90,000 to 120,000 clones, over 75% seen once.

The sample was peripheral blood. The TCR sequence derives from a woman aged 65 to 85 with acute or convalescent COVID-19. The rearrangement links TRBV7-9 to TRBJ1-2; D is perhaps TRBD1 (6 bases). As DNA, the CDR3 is TGTGCCAGCAGCTTAGCGCTGGGCACAGGGATCGACTATGGCTACACCTTC. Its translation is CASSLALGTGIDYGYTF.